This T cell receptor beta chain was recorded in a study of cytomegalovirus exposure and HLA in healthy donors. Study details: Most donors, around 81% of over 350 genotyped, fell in the Caucasian-associated ancestry cluster. Study-level findings and limits: Some public TCRs appeared in many individuals, while most sequences were rare. From TCR beta sequences, most subjects' HLA-A and HLA-B alleles were reportedly predicted accurately. Overall, some 160 TCR beta chains were annotated as cytomegalovirus-associated.

The V end was cut by 0 bases, the J end by 5 bases, with 10 bases between. Germline V gives CDR1 LGHNA, CDR2 YSLEER. The CDR3 sequence is 14 residues long. The primer mix had 60 Vbeta and 13 Jbeta primers. Generated by immunoSEQ multiplex PCR, the TCRdb table keeps only in-frame clones and is missing some. The sample comprises approximately 160,000 clones, around 79% of which are singletons, and approximately 2.4% rests with the top ten. As to this clone: Its target is not known.

The sample taken for sequencing was PBMCs. The chain combines TRBV4-3 with TRBJ1-2, with TRBD1 as a possible D gene (5 bases). This TCR was sampled from a woman in her forties in good health and CMV-seropositive. DNA for the CDR3: TGCGCCAGCAGCCAAGATGACAGACTTTATGGCTACACCTTC. Translating it yields CASSQDDRLYGYTF.